This entry describes one TCR beta chain. This clonotype was counted many times. Its target antigen remains unknown. No much larger clone is present one base from it, and per-base qualities are unavailable. This specimen comes from a study of identical twins (dated by TCRdb to the mid-2010s). Describing the broader study: To test whether fetal clonotypes persist, the study used deep sequencing on TCR alpha and beta repertoires from monozygotic twins, unrelated adults of various ages, and cord blood. Replicate twin experiments were performed at different times using different library preparation protocols to rule out contamination.

The library was built by means of 5' RACE. The instrument was an Illumina HiSeq 2000. Template switching added a universal primer binding site, and the final cDNA carried a unique molecular identifier that allowed TCR cDNA molecules to be counted accurately. First-strand cDNA for TCR alpha and beta chains was synthesized from specific primers in the conserved constant-segment region. To control for contamination, every cDNA library was double barcoded, receiving both a SMART-Mk sample barcode and Illumina barcodes. Two successive PCR steps introduced TruSeq adapter sequences along with Illumina sample barcodes. TCR alpha and beta cDNA libraries were sequenced on the Illumina HiSeq platform with custom primers. As for the authors' bioinformatics: Raw reads were processed with MiGEC to extract unique molecular identifiers, and MiXCR was used to determine CDR3 positions. For each individual, recombination models were inferred using an EM algorithm with the repgenHMM and IGoR tools. Shared clonotypes were analyzed with the tcR package in R, and sharing was normalized by the product of cloneset sizes. To study raw recombination without the effects of thymic and clonal selection, out-of-frame nonproductive sequences were analyzed. The public reads were run again by TCRdb, first through fastp at Q25 and then through MiXCR, and only productive beta chains were kept. All rows with the same CDR3 protein become a single entry with the most common DNA and genes. None of the V and J calls come from the authors' own analysis; TCRdb made them. This sample gives about 150,000 distinct CDR3 sequences in total; around 3.5% of them show up just once. Jointly, the top ten make up approximately 7.6% of the sample.

Only healthy Caucasian donors were included. Miltenyi CD45RO+ enrichment and human naive T-cell isolation kits were used to isolate memory (CD45RO+) and naive T cells from PBMC. Summary of the overall study and its limitations: Out-of-frame TCR alpha sharing in monozygotic twins was systematically underestimated by recombination models, whereas sharing between unrelated individuals was in agreement with the recombination models. Because the same donors could not be followed over many years, the conclusions relied on cross-sectional statistical analysis. Fewer insertions were carried by abundant cord blood beta clonotypes, a similar but weaker trend appeared in young adult naive repertoires, and no such trend appeared in memory repertoires. In beta out-of-frame sequences, excess twin sharing was weaker, because having fewer shared sequences lowered the signal-to-noise ratio. Compared with coincidental sharing between unrelated individuals, an excess of low generation-probability sequences was observed among out-of-frame TCR alpha sequences shared between twins. Zero-insertion analyses could be partly confounded by invariant T cells such as MAIT and iNKT, though diverse VJ usage argued against such confounding for most clonotypes.

The receptor was derived from a man between 18 and 29 years old in good health. Sequencing was done on a sample of memory T cells sorted from blood. The intended sense of this specimen's cell subset or site label: CD45RO+ enriched T cells.

The CDR3 protein sequence reads: CASRRTSGPDTQYF. The base sequence is TGTGCCAGCAGACGGACTAGCGGCCCTGATACGCAGTATTTT. The chain links TRBV7-8 with TRBJ2-3; TRBD2 matches 10 bases in the middle. The CDR3 covers 14 residues, taking in both the cysteine and the phenylalanine. CDR3 DNA only is kept here, 42 bases in frame from base 1. Trimming accounts for 6 bases at V and 6 bases at J, while the number of junction bases matched to no gene is 6. As encoded in the germline V gene, CDR1 is SGHVS while CDR2 is FQNEAQ.